The 5 T cell receptor beta chains below were found in one sample sequenced in a study of T cells in Graves' hyperthyroidism and ophthalmopathy. Amplification of TCR beta CDR3 regions used RNA as the template. Initially, a first-round RT-PCR of the TCR CDR3 employed the HTBI primer set. TCRdb itself ran the multiplex PCR reads through MiXCR, one entry per CDR3 protein. In the table there are roughly 300,000 distinct CDR3 sequences, approximately 15% of which are singletons. Sequencing was carried out using blood. Receptors were obtained from a woman in her twenties or thirties with Graves' hyperthyroidism.

Ten or more counts support this clonotype. The V call is TRBV28, the J call TRBJ2-7; D unresolved. Germline CDR1 reads MDHEN; CDR2 reads SYDVKM. This CDR3 has 11 amino acids. V dropped 6 bases and J dropped 5 bases, with 8 bases sitting between them. The CDR3: CASSLLNEQYF. For the CDR3, the DNA is TGTGCCAGCAGCCTTTTGAACGAGCAGTACTTC.

This clonotype was seen at least ten times. V is TRBV20-1 and J is TRBJ2-1, with TRBD2 matching over 7 bases. Germline V gene data show CDR1 as DFQATT and CDR2 as SNEGSKA (reference sequence). CDR3 size: 13 residues. Losses at the gene ends were 8 bases for V and 8 bases for J; bases not matched to a gene: 12. The CDR3 coding sequence is TGCAGTTTGGACGGGAGGAACTTGGATGAGCAGTTCTTC. Translation: CSLDGRNLDEQFF.

At least ten counts were recorded for this clonotype. J is TRBJ2-1 and V is TRBV28, with D possibly TRBD1 on 5 matching bases. The CDR3 has 16 residues. With 4 bases removed from V and 0 bases from J, the gap between germline ends came to 13 bases. Germline V CDR1 and CDR2: MDHEN, SYDVKM. The CDR3 DNA reads as TGTGCCAGCAGTTCCCCAGGACACGTCTCCTACAATGAGCAGTTCTTC. Residues: CASSSPGHVSYNEQFF.

The chain carries TRBV6-1 and TRBJ1-4; possible D gene TRBD1, 6 bases. Germline V gives CDR1 MNHNS, CDR2 SASEGT. This CDR3 has 15 amino acids. Between the trimmed V and J ends, which lost 7 bases and 8 bases, there was a span of 20 bases. CDR3 coding DNA: TGTGCCAGCACTCACTCCACAGGGTTGGAGGAAAAACTGTTTTTT. The encoded protein is CASTHSTGLEEKLFF.

Ten or more counts support this clonotype. The genes are TRBV19 and TRBJ2-1; 13 nucleotides align to TRBD2. From germline, CDR1 is LNHDA and CDR2 SQIVND (reference sequence). The CDR3 is 14 amino acids. With V trimmed by 5 bases and J by 9 bases, 4 bases remained unmatched. The CDR3 sequence is CASSLLAGGLEQFF. CDR3 bases: TGTGCCAGTAGTCTACTAGCGGGAGGGCTTGAGCAGTTCTTC.